The TCR beta chain described here comes from a study of blood T cell repertoires in COVID-19. Study summary: COVID-19 samples from acute and convalescent phases originated in the United States, Italy and Spain. Nucleic acid was either cDNA or gDNA, and it came from T cells, B-cell-depleted T cells, or PBMCs.

The V and J ends lost 5 bases and 2 bases, in that order; junction bases with no gene match: 11. CDR1 is LNHNV, CDR2 YYDKDF, per germline (reference sequence). This CDR3 contains 18 residues. In the original workflow: Quantification of nucleated cells was approximated via reference gene primer amplification. Some clones are missing from TCRdb's copy, which holds only in-frame ones; the method was immunoSEQ multiplex PCR. That table is the source of V, J and clone size, and D and trimming were worked out from the DNA. Of some 250,000 clones in the sample, around 85% were seen once. V and J are TRBV15 and TRBJ2-5; TRBD2 aligns across 13 bases. Source material: peripheral blood. This TCR came from a woman in her 30s who had recovered from COVID-19. The CDR3 DNA follows: TGTGCCACCAGCCTCGGACTAGCGGGGGCCCGAGCACAAGAGACCCAGTACTTC. Translated: CATSLGLAGARAQETQYF.